The clone carrying this TCR beta chain has only one observation. Its target is unknown. The sample belongs to a study of cytomegalovirus exposure and HLA in healthy donors. Amplification used 60 Vbeta primers and 13 Jbeta primers. The authors' processing: Among the unique TCR beta chains that a later analysis counted, about 84 million in all, about 12 million were shared. Using immunoSEQ multiplex PCR, the repertoire was profiled, and TCRdb retains in-frame clones only, with some absent. The V and J calls and clone size are taken from that table; D and trimming were inferred from the DNA. The sample carries some 150,000 clones, approximately 74% recorded once. Overall study findings and caveats: Later analysis associated a missense DCLRE1C variant with TCR beta V- and J-gene trimming. A later analysis linked some 18,000 TCR beta sequences to HLA alleles at 0.05 false discovery rate. Specific recognition of CMV antigens was confirmed in vitro for a few chains (all CMV-associated).

With V trimmed by 1 base and J by 8 bases, 9 bases remained unmatched. Germline CDR1 reads SGHRS; CDR2 reads YFSETQ. CDR3 length: 15 residues. The chain couples TRBV5-1 to TRBJ1-2; 9 bases are a match to TRBD1. What was sequenced was PBMCs. The TCR was taken from a man aged 25 to 40 in good health and CMV-seronegative. CDR3 protein: CASSLRGQGIGGYTF. The CDR3 DNA reads TGCGCCAGCAGCTTGCGGGGACAGGGTATTGGGGGCTACACCTTC.